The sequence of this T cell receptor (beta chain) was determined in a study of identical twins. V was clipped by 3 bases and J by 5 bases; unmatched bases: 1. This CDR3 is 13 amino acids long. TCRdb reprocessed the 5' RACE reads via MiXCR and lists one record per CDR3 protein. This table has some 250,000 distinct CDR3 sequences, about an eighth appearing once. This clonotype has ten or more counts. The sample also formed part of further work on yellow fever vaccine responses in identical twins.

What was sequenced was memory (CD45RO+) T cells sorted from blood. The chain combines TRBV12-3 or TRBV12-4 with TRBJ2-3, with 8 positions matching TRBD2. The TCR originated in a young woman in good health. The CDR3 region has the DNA TGTGCCAGCAGTTTTCGGGGGGGAGATACGCAGTATTTT. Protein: CASSFRGGDTQYF.